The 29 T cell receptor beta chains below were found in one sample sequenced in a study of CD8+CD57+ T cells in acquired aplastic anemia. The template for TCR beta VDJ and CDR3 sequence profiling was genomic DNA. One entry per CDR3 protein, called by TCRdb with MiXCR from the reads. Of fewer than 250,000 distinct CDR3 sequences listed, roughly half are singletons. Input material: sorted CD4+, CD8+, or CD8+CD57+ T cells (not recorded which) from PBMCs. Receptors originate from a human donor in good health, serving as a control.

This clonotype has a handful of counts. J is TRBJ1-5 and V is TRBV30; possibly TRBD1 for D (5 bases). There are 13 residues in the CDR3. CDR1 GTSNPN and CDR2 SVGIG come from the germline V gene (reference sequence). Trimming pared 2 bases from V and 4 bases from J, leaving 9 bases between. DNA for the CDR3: TGTGCCTGGAGTTGGGAGGGGAATCAGCCCCAGCATTTT. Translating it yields CAWSWEGNQPQHF.

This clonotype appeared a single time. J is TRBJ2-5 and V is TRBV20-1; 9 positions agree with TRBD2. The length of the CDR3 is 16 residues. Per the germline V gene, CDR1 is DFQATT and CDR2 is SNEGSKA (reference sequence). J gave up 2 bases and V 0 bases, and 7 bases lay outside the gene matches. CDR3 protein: CSARDWRLAAQETQYF. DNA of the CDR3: TGCAGTGCTAGAGATTGGAGACTAGCGGCGCAAGAGACCCAGTACTTC.

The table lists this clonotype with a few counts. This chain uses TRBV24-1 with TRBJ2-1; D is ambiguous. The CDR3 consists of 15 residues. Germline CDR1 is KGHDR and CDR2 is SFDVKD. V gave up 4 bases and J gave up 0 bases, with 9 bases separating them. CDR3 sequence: CATSERTSSYNEQFF. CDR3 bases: TGTGCCACCAGTGAACGTACGAGCTCCTACAATGAGCAGTTCTTC.

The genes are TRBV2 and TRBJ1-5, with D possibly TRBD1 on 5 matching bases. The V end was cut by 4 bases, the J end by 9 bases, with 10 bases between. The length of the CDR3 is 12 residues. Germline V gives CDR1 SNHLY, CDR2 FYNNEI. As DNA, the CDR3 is TGTGCCAGCAGTGTCGGGGGAAGGCCCCAGCATTTT. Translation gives CASSVGGRPQHF. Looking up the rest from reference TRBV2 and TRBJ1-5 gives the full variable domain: EPEVTQTPSHQVTQMGQEVILRCVPISNHLYFYWYRQILGQKVEFLVSFYNNEISEKSEIFDDQFSVERPDGSNFTLKIRSTKLEDSAMYFCASSVGGRPQHFGDGTRLSIL.

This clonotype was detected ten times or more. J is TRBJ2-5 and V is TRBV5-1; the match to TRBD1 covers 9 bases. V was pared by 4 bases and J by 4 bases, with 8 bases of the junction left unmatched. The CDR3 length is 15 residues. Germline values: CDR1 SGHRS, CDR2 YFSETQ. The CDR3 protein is CASSAAGTGRETQYF. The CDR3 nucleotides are TGCGCCAGCAGCGCCGCCGGGACAGGGCGAGAGACCCAGTACTTC. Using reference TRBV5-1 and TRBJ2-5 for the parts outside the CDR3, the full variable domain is KAGVTQTPRYLIKTRGQQVTLSCSPISGHRSVSWYQQTPGQGLQFLFEYFSETQRNKGNFPGRFSGRQFSNSRSEMNVSTLELGDSALYLCASSAAGTGRETQYFGPGTRLLVL.

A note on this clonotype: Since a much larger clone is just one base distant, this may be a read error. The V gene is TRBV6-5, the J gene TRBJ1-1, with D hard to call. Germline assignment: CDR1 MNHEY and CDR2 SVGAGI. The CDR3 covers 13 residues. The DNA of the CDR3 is TGTGCCAGCAGTTACGGGCTAAACACTGAAGCTTCCTTT. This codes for CASSYGLNTEASF.

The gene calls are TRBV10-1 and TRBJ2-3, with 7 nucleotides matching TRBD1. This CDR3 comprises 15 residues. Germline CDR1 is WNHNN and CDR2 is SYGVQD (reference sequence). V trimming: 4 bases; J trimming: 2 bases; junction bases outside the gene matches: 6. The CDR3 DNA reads TGCGCCAGCAGTGGACAGGGATGGGCCACAGATACGCAGTATTTT. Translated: CASSGQGWATDTQYF.

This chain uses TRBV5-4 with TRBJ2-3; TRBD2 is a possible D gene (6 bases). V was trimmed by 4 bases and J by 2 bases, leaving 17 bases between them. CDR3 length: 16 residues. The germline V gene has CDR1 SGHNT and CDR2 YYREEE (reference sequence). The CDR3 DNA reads TGTGCCAGCAGCGTACGGGCTGGGAGGCCCACAGATACGCAGTATTTT. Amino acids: CASSVRAGRPTDTQYF. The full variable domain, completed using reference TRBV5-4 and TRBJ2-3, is ETGVTQSPTHLIKTRGQQVTLRCSSQSGHNTVSWYQQALGQGPQFIFQYYREEENGRGNFPPRFSGLQFPNYSSELNVNALELDDSALYLCASSVRAGRPTDTQYFGPGTRLTVL.

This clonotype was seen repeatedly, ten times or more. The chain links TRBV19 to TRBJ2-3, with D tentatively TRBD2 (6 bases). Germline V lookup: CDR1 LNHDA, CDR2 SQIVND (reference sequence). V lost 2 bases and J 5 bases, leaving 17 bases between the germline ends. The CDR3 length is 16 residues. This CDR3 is CASSISTSIGRDTQYF. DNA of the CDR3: TGTGCCAGTAGTATATCCACTAGCATCGGGCGAGATACGCAGTATTTT.

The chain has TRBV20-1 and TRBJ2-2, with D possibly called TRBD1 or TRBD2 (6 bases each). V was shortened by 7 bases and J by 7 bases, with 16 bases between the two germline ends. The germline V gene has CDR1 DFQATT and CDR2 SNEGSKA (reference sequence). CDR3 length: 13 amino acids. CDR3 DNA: TGCAGTGGGCGCGAGGGGGGCAGCGGGGAGCTGTTTTTT. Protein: CSGREGGSGELFF.

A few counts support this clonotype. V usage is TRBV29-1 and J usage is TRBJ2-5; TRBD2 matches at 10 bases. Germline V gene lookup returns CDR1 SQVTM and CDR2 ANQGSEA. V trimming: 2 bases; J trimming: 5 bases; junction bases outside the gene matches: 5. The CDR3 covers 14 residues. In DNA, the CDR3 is TGCAGCGTTGAATTAGCGGGGGGCCAGGAGACCCAGTACTTC. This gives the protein CSVELAGGQETQYF. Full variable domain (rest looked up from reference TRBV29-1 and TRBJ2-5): SAVISQKPSRDICQRGTSLTIQCQVDSQVTMMFWYRQQPGQSLTLIATANQGSEATYESGFVIDKFPISRPNLTFSTLTVSNMSPEDSSIYLCSVELAGGQETQYFGPGTRLLVL.

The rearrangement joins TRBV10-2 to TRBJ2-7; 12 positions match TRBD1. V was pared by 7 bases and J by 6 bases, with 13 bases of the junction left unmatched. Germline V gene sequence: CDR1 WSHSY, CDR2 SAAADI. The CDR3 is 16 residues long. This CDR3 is CASNAGTGGAVGEQYF. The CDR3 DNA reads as TGCGCCAGCAACGCCGGGACAGGGGGCGCCGTGGGCGAGCAGTACTTC.

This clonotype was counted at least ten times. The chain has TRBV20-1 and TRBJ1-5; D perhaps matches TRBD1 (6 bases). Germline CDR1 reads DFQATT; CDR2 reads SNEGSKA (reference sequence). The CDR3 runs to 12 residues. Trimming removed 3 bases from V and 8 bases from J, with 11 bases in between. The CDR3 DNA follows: TGCAGTGCTAGCGGGACAAGTGAGCCCCAGCATTTT. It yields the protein CSASGTSEPQHF.

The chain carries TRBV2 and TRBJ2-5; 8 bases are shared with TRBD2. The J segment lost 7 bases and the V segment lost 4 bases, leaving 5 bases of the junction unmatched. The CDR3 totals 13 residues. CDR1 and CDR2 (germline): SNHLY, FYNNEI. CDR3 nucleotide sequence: TGTGCCAGCAGTGTGGGACTAGAGGGGACCCAGTACTTC. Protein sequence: CASSVGLEGTQYF.

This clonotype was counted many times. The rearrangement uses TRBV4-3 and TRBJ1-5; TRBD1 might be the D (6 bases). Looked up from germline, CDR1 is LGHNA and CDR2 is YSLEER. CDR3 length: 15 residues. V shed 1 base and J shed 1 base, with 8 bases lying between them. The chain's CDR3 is CASSQGQGSNQPQHF. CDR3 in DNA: TGCGCCAGCAGCCAAGGTCAGGGGAGCAATCAGCCCCAGCATTTT.

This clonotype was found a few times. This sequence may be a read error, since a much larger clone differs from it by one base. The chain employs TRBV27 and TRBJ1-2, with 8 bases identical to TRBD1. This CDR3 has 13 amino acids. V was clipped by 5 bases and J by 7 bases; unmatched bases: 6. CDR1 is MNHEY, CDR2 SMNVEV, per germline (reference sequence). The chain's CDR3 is CASSRETGVGYTF. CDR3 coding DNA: TGTGCCAGCAGTAGAGAGACAGGGGTTGGCTACACCTTC.

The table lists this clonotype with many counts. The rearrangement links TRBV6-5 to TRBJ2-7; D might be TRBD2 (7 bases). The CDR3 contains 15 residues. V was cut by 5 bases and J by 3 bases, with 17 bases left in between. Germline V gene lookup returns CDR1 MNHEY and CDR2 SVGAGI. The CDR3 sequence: CASSQGRGGYYEQYF. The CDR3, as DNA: TGTGCCAGCAGTCAGGGGAGGGGGGGCTACTACGAGCAGTACTTC.

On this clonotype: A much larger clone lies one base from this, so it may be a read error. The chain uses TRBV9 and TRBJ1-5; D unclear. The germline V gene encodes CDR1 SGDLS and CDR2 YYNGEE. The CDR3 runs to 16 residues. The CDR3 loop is CAGSPSRSYSNQPQHF. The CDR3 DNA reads TGTGCCGGCAGCCCTTCCAGAAGCTATAGCAATCAGCCCCAGCATTTT.

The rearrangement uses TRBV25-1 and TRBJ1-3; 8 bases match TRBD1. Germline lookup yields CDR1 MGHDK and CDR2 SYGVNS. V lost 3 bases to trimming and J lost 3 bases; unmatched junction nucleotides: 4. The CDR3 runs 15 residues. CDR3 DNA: TGTGCCAGCAGTGAGGACAGGGTCAGTGGAAACACCATATATTTT. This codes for CASSEDRVSGNTIYF. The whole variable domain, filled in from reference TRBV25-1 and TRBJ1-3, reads EADIYQTPRYLVIGTGKKITLECSQTMGHDKMYWYQQDPGMELHLIHYSYGVNSTEKGDLSSESTVSRIRTEHFPLTLESARPSHTSQYLCASSEDRVSGNTIYFGEGSWLTVV.

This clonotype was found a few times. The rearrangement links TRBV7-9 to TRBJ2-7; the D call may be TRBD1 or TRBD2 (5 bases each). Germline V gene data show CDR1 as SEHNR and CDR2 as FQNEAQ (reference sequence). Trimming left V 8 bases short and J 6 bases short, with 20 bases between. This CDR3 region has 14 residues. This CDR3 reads CASGTEANRGEQYF. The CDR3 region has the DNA TGTGCCAGCGGGACCGAGGCTAACCGGGGCGAGCAGTACTTC.

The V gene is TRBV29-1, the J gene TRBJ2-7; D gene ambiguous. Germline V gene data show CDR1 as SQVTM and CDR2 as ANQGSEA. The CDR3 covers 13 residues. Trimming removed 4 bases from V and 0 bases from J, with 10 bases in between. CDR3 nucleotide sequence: TGCAGCGTTGGCTCGGCGGACTCCTACGAGCAGTACTTC. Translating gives CSVGSADSYEQYF.

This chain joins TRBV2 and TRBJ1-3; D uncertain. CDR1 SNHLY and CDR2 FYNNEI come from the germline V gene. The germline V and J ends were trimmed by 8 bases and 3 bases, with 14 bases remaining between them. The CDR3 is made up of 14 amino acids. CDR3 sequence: CASQPGSVGNTIYF. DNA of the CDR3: TGTGCCAGCCAGCCGGGGTCTGTTGGAAACACCATATATTTT.

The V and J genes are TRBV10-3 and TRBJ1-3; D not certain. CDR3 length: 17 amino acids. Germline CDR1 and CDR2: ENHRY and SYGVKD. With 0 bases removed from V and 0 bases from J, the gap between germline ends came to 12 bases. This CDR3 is CAISESYSWSSGNTIYF. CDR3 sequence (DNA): TGTGCCATCAGTGAGTCCTACTCTTGGAGCTCTGGAAACACCATATATTTT.

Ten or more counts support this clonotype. The CDR3 protein is CASTLSGIGVAFF. In nucleotides, the CDR3 is TGTGCCAGCACCCTATCGGGGATCGGAGTAGCTTTCTTT. The V and J genes are TRBV12-3 or TRBV12-4 and TRBJ1-1; D gene unclear. CDR3 length: 13 amino acids. V lost 7 bases and J lost 10, with 19 bases in between.

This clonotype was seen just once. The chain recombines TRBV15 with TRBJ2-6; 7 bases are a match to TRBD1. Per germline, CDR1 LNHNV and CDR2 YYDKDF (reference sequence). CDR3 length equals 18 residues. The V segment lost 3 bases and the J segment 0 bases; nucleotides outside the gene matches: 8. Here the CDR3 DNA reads TGTGCCACCAGCAGGCCGGGACAGACCTACTCTGGGGCCAACGTCCTGACTTTC. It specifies CATSRPGQTYSGANVLTF.

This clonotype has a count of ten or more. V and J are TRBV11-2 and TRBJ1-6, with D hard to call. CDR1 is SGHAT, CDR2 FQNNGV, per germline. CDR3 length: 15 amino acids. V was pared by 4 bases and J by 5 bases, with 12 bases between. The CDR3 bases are TGTGCCAGCAGCTCACTACCTAGTGATAATTCACCCCTCCACTTT. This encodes CASSSLPSDNSPLHF.

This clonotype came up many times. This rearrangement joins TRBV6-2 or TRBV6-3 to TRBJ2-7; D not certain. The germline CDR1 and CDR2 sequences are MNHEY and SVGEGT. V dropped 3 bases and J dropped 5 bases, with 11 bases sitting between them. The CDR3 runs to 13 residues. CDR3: CASSYYGVHEQYF. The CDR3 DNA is TGTGCCAGCAGTTATTATGGGGTCCACGAGCAGTACTTC.

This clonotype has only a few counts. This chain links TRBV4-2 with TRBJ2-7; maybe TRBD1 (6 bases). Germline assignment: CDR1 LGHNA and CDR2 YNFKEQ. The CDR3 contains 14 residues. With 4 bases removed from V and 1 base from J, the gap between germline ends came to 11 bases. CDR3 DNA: TGTGCCAGCAGCCCAGGACAGAGGTCCTACGAGCAGTACTTC. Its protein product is CASSPGQRSYEQYF.

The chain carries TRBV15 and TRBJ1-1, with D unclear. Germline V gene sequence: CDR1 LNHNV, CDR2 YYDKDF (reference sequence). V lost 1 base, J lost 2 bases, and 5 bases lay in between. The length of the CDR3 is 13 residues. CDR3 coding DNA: TGTGCCACCAGCAGAGGCTCAAACACTGAAGCTTTCTTT. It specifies CATSRGSNTEAFF. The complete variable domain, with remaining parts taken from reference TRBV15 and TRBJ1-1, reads DAMVIQNPRYQVTQFGKPVTLSCSQTLNHNVMYWYQQKSSQAPKLLFHYYDKDFNNEADTPDNFQSRRPNTSFCFLDIRSPGLGDTAMYLCATSRGSNTEAFFGQGTRLTVV.